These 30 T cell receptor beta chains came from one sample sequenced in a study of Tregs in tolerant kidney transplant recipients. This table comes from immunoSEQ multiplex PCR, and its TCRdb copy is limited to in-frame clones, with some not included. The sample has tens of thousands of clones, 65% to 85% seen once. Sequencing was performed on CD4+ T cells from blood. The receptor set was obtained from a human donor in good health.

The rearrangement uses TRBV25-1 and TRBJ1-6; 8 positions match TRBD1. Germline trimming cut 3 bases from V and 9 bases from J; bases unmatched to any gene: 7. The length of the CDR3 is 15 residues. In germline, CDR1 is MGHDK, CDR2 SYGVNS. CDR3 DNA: TGTGCCAGCAGTGAGCGGACAGGGTCATTTTCACCCCTCCACTTT. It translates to CASSERTGSFSPLHF.

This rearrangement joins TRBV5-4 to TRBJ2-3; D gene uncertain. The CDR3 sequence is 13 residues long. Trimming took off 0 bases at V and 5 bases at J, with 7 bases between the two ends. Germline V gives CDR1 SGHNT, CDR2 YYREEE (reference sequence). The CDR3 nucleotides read TGTGCCAGCAGCTTGGCCGAGAGAGATACGCAGTATTTT. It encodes CASSLAERDTQYF.

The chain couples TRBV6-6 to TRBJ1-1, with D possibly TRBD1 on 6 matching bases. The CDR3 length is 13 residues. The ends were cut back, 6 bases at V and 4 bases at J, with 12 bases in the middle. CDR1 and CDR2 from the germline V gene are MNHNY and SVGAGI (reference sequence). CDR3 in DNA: TGTGCCAGCAGCTCTGGAGGGGGCACTGAAGCTTTCTTT. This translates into CASSSGGGTEAFF.

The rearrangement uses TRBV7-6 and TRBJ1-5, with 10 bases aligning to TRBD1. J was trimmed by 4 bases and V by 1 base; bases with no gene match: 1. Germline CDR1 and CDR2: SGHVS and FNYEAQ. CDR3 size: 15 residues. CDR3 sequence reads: CASSLGDRGNQPQHF. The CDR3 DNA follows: TGTGCCAGCAGCTTAGGGGACAGGGGAAATCAGCCCCAGCATTTT.

The CDR3 here is CAWSPTGSQPQHF. The CDR3 DNA is TGTGCCTGGAGTCCTACAGGGAGTCAGCCCCAGCATTTT. The chain has TRBV30 and TRBJ1-5, with D possibly matching TRBD1 (6 bases). CDR1 is GTSNPN, CDR2 SVGIG, per germline (reference sequence). The V gene lost 2 bases and the J gene lost 6 bases, with 11 bases spanning the gap. This CDR3 is 13 amino acids long.

The CDR3 DNA sequence: TGTGCCAGCAGCCCTTCGACGGTTCACTACGAGCAGTACTTC. Encoded protein: CASSPSTVHYEQYF. The chain links TRBV7-2 to TRBJ2-7; no clear D gene. This CDR3 comprises 14 residues. The germline V gene encodes CDR1 SGHTA and CDR2 FQGNSA. V shed 5 bases and J shed 3 bases, with 14 bases lying between them.

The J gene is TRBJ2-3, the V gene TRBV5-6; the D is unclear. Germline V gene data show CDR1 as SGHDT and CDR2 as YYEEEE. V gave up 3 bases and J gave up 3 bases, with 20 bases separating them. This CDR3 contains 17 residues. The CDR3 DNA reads TGTGCCAGCAGCTCCCTCCTCTTGGGCAGGTTAACAGATACGCAGTATTTT. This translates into CASSSLLLGRLTDTQYF. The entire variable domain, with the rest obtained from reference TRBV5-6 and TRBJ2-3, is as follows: DAGVTQSPTHLIKTRGQQVTLRCSPKSGHDTVSWYQQALGQGPQFIFQYYEEEERQRGNFPDRFSGHQFPNYSSELNVNALLLGDSALYLCASSSLLLGRLTDTQYFGPGTRLTVL.

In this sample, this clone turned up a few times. This CDR3 reads CASSEAIYSYNEQFF. Here the CDR3 DNA reads TGCGCCAGCAGCGAGGCGATTTACTCCTACAATGAGCAGTTCTTC. The rearrangement links TRBV5-1 to TRBJ2-1; the D is unclear. The V and J ends lost 4 bases and 0 bases respectively, with 11 bases between them. The germline gives CDR1 SGHRS, CDR2 YFSETQ. This CDR3 has 15 residues.

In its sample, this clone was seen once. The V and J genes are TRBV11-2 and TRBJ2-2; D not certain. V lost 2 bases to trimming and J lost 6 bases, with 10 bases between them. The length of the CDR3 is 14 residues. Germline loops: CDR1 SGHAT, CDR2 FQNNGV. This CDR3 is CASSLTVRPGELFF. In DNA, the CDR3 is TGTGCCAGCAGCTTAACGGTTCGCCCCGGGGAGCTGTTTTTT.

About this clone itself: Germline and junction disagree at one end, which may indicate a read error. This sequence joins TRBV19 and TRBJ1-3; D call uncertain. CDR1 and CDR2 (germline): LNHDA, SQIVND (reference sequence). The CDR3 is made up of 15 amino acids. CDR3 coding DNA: TGTGCCAGTACCCCCCCCGGGAGGGCTGGGAACACCATATATTTT. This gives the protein CASTPPGRAGNTIYF.

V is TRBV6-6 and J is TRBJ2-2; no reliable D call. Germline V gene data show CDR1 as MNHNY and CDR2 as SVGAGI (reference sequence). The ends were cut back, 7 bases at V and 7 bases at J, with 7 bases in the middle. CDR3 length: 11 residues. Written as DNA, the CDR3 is TGTGCCAGCACCAGAGGCGGGGAGCTGTTTTTT. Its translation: CASTRGGELFF.

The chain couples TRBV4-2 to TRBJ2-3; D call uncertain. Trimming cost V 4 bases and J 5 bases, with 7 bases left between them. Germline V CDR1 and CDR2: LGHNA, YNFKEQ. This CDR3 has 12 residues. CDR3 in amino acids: CASSPLGDTQYF. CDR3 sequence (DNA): TGTGCCAGCAGCCCGCTAGGAGATACGCAGTATTTT.

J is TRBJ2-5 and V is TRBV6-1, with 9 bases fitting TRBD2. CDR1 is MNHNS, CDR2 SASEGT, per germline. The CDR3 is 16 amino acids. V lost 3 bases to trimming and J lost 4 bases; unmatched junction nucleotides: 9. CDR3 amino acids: CASSERGGFSGETQYF. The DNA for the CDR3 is TGTGCCAGCAGTGAGCGGGGGGGCTTTTCCGGAGAGACCCAGTACTTC.

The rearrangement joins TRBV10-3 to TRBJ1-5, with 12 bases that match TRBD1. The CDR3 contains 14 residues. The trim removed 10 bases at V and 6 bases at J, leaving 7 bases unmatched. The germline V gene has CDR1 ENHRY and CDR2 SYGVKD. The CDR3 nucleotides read TGTGCCAGTCCGGGACAGGGGGCTATTCAGCCCCAGCATTTT. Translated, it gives CASPGQGAIQPQHF.

In nucleotides, the CDR3 is TGTGCCTGGACGGGCTGGGATAATTCACCCCTCCACTTT. It codes for CAWTGWDNSPLHF. The chain recombines TRBV30 with TRBJ1-6; D is unresolved. The germline CDR1 and CDR2 sequences are GTSNPN and SVGIG (reference sequence). Trimming shortened V by 4 bases and J by 5 bases, and 9 bases separated the two germline ends. This CDR3 comprises 13 residues.

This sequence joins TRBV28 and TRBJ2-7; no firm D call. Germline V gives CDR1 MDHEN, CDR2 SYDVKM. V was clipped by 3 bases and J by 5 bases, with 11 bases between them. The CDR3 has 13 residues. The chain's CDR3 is CASSFRRRDEQYF. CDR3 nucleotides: TGTGCCAGCAGTTTTCGCCGTAGGGACGAGCAGTACTTC.

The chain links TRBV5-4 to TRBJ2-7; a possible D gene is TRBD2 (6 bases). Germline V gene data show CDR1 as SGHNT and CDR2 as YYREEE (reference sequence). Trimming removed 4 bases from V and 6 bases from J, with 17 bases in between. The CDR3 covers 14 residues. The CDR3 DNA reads TGTGCCAGCAGCGGACGGGGCGGGGTAAGCGAGCAGTACTTC. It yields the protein CASSGRGGVSEQYF.

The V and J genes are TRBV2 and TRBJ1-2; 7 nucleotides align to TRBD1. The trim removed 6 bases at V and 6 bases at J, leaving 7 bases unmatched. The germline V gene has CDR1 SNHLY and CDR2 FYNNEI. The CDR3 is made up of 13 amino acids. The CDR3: CASSPTGNNGYTF. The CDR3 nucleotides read TGTGCCAGCAGCCCGACAGGGAACAATGGCTACACCTTC.

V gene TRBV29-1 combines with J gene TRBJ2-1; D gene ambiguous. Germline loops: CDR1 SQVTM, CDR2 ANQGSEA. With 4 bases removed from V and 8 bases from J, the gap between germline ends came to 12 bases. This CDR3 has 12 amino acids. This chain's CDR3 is CSVARLGDEQFF. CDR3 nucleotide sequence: TGCAGCGTTGCTAGGCTCGGTGATGAGCAGTTCTTC.

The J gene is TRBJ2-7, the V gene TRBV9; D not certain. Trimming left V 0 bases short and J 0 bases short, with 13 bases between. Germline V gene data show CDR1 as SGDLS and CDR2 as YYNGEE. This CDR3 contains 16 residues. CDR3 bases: TGTGCCAGCAGCGTAGCCCCGGACCCAACCTCCTACGAGCAGTACTTC. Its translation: CASSVAPDPTSYEQYF.

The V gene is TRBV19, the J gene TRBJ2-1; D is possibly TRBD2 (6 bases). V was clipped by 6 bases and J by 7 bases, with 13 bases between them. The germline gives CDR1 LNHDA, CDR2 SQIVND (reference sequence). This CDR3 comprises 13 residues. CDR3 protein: CASRRAGGNEQFF. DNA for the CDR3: TGTGCCAGTAGGCGGGCTGGGGGGAATGAGCAGTTCTTC.

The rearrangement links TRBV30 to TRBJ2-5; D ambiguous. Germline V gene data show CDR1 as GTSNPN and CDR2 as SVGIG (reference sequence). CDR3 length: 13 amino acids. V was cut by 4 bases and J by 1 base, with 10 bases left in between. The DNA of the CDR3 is TGTGCCTGGAAAGGCCCCGGCCAAGAGACCCAGTACTTC. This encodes CAWKGPGQETQYF.

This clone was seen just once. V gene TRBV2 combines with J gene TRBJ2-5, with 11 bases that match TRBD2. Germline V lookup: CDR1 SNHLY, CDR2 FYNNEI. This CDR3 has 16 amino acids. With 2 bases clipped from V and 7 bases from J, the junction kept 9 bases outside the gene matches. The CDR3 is CASSERLAGGGGTQYF. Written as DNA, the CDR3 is TGTGCCAGCAGTGAACGGCTAGCGGGGGGTGGCGGGACCCAGTACTTC.

The CDR3 DNA is TGTGCCACCAGCAGAGATTGGAGAATAGCAGATACGCAGTATTTT. Amino acids: CATSRDWRIADTQYF. This rearrangement joins TRBV15 to TRBJ2-3; no definite D call. The germline V gene encodes CDR1 LNHNV and CDR2 YYDKDF (reference sequence). CDR3 length equals 15 residues. Trimming shortened V by 0 bases and J by 4 bases, and 11 bases separated the two germline ends. Combining the CDR3 with reference TRBV15 and TRBJ2-3 gives the whole variable domain DAMVIQNPRYQVTQFGKPVTLSCSQTLNHNVMYWYQQKSSQAPKLLFHYYDKDFNNEADTPDNFQSRRPNTSFCFLDIRSPGLGDTAMYLCATSRDWRIADTQYFGPGTRLTVL.

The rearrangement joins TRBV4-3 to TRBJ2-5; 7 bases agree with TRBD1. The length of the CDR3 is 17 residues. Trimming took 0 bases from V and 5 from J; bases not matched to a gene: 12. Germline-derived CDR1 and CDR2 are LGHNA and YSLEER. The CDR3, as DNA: TGCGCCAGCAGCCAAGATAGGTACCAGAGGGGGCGTGAGACCCAGTACTTC. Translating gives CASSQDRYQRGRETQYF.

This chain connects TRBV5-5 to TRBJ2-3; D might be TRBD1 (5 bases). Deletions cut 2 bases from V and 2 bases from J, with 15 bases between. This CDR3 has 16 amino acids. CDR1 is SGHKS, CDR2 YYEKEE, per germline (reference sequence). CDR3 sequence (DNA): TGTGCCAGCAGCTTAAGGGTACAGGCAGACACAGATACGCAGTATTTT. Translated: CASSLRVQADTDTQYF.

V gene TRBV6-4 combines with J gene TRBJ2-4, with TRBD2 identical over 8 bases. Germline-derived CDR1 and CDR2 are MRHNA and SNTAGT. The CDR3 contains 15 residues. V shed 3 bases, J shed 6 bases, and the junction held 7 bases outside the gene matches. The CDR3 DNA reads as TGTGCCAGCAGTGAAGCCGCGGGGGGCGGAAACATTCAGTACTTC. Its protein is CASSEAAGGGNIQYF.

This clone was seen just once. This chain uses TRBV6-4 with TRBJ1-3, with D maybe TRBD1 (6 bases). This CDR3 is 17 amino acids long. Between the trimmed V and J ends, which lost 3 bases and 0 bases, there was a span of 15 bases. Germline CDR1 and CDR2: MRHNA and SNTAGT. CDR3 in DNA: TGTGCCAGCAGTGATAGGGGGGGCCACCGCTCTGGAAACACCATATATTTT. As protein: CASSDRGGHRSGNTIYF.

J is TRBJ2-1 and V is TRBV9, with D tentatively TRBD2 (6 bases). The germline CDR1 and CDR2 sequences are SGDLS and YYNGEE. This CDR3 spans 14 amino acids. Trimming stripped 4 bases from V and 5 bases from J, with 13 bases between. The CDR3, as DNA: TGTGCCAGCAGCCCACGGGAGCCTCACAATGAGCAGTTCTTC. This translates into CASSPREPHNEQFF.

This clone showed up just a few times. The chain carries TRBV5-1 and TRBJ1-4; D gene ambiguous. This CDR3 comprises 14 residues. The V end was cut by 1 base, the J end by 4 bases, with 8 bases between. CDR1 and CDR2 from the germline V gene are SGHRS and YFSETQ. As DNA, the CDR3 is TGCGCCAGCAGCTTGCGAGCCTTTAATGAAAAACTGTTTTTT. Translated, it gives CASSLRAFNEKLFF. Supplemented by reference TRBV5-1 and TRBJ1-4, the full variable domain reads KAGVTQTPRYLIKTRGQQVTLSCSPISGHRSVSWYQQTPGQGLQFLFEYFSETQRNKGNFPGRFSGRQFSNSRSEMNVSTLELGDSALYLCASSLRAFNEKLFFGSGTQLSVL.